Below, 2 T cell receptor beta chains from the same sample are listed, as sequenced in a study of T cell changes during pregnancy in multiple sclerosis. Sequencing used immunoSEQ multiplex PCR; TCRdb keeps in-frame clones, though not all of them. Of tens of thousands of clones in the sample, approximately 90% are singletons; the top ten hold 4% to 5%. The material was peripheral blood, obtained in the second trimester of pregnancy. The receptors derive from a female donor in good health, enrolled as a control in a pregnancy study.

This rearrangement joins TRBV6-6 to TRBJ2-1; 13 nucleotides line up with TRBD2. In germline, CDR1 is MNHNY, CDR2 SVGAGI (reference sequence). This CDR3 comprises 15 residues. J gave up 9 bases and V 4 bases, and 6 bases lay outside the gene matches. The CDR3: CASSFGTSGNVEQFF. The CDR3 DNA reads as TGTGCCAGCAGTTTCGGGACTAGCGGGAACGTTGAGCAGTTCTTC.

This rearrangement joins TRBV6-1 to TRBJ2-7; TRBD1 matches 7 bases. Per germline, CDR1 MNHNS and CDR2 SASEGT. V shed 4 bases and J 3 bases; nucleotides not matched to a gene: 6. The CDR3 length is 14 residues. The CDR3 nucleotides read TGTGCCAGCAGTGGTTCGGGACAGAACTACGAGCAGTACTTC. Protein sequence: CASSGSGQNYEQYF.